The 5 T cell receptor beta chains presented below share a single source sample, sequenced in a study of human versus mouse CDR3 diversity and MHC coevolution. Generated by immunoSEQ multiplex PCR, the TCRdb table keeps only in-frame clones and is missing some. The table has tens of thousands of clones, around 93% seen once. Sequenced material: naive CD4+ T cells from blood. This sample's subset: CD45RO-negative CD62L-positive naive CD4 T cells. The receptors originated from a person between 30 and 69 years old in good health.

The rearrangement joins TRBV4-3 to TRBJ2-7, with D perhaps matching TRBD2 (6 bases). V lost 0 bases to trimming and J lost 1 base, with 13 bases between them. The CDR3 is made up of 16 amino acids. From germline, CDR1 is LGHNA and CDR2 YSLEER. CDR3 amino acids: CASSQEAGIRSYEQYF. CDR3 DNA: TGCGCCAGCAGCCAAGAGGCGGGAATACGGTCCTACGAGCAGTACTTC.

This chain uses TRBV6-1 with TRBJ2-5, with 8 bases identical to TRBD1. The V and J ends lost 5 bases and 1 base, in that order; junction bases with no gene match: 6. The CDR3 is made up of 15 amino acids. Germline lookup yields CDR1 MNHNS and CDR2 SASEGT. CDR3 DNA sequence: TGTGCCAGCAGTCGCTCGACAGGGGCCCAAGAGACCCAGTACTTC. It codes for CASSRSTGAQETQYF.

The rearrangement uses TRBV27 and TRBJ1-5; TRBD1 might be the D (6 bases). CDR3 length equals 17 residues. V was clipped by 2 bases and J by 0 bases, with 14 bases between them. CDR1 is MNHEY and CDR2 is SMNVEV in the germline V gene (reference sequence). CDR3 protein: CASSLKWTANSNQPQHF. Written as DNA, the CDR3 is TGTGCCAGCAGTTTAAAATGGACAGCAAATAGCAATCAGCCCCAGCATTTT.

The chain recombines TRBV5-1 with TRBJ1-2, with D tentatively TRBD1 (5 bases). V was trimmed by 4 bases and J by 3 bases, leaving 19 bases between them. CDR3 length equals 16 residues. The germline CDR1 and CDR2 sequences are SGHRS and YFSETQ. The CDR3 bases are TGCGCCAGCAGCGGGGGTATAATCGGAGGGCACTATGGCTACACCTTC. It codes for CASSGGIIGGHYGYTF.

CDR3 coding DNA: TGCAGCGTAATGACAGGCCAAGAGACCCAGTACTTC. Its translation is CSVMTGQETQYF. This chain links TRBV29-1 with TRBJ2-5; tentative D call: TRBD1 (6 bases). Germline loops: CDR1 SQVTM, CDR2 ANQGSEA. The CDR3 contains 12 residues. Trimming removed 6 bases from V and 1 base from J, with 9 bases in between.